This is a list of T cell receptor beta chains from one sample in a study of type 1 regulatory T cells. MiXCR was run by TCRdb on the reads, yielding one entry per CDR3 protein. Counted here are about 68,000 distinct CDR3 sequences, roughly 60% occurring once; the ten biggest clones make up less than 8.5%. The antigens these receptors bind are not known. Sequencing was done on a sample of cultured T cells, either the whole culture or a sorted T cell fraction (not recorded which). The receptors were gathered from a human donor in good health. CDR3s include the opening cysteine and the closing phenylalanine or tryptophan. Fields, in order: V gene, J gene, D gene, clone size, CDR3 DNA, CDR3 protein. A D gene is named only where the DNA matches it firmly. The size of a clone is reported for some rows only, either as once, few or many, or as a class for expanded clones.

V gene: TRBV19; J gene: TRBJ1-2; D gene: -; clone size: -; CDR3 DNA: TGTGCCAGTAGTATAGACCCCTCATCCGGGGGCACCTATGGCTACACCTTC; CDR3 protein: CASSIDPSSGGTYGYTF
V gene: TRBV5-1; J gene: TRBJ2-3; D gene: TRBD1; clone size: medium-sized; CDR3 DNA: TGCGCCAGCAGCCCCGGGACAGGGCTAACAGATACGCAGTATTTT; CDR3 protein: CASSPGTGLTDTQYF
V gene: TRBV6-6; J gene: TRBJ1-5; D gene: -; clone size: few; CDR3 DNA: TGTGCCAGCAGTTTTGGAGATACTAGCAATCAGCCCCAGCATTTT; CDR3 protein: CASSFGDTSNQPQHF
V gene: TRBV7-3; J gene: TRBJ2-1; D gene: TRBD2; clone size: few; CDR3 DNA: TGTGCCAGCAGCTTAACAGGGACTAGCTACAATGAGCAGTTCTTC; CDR3 protein: CASSLTGTSYNEQFF
V gene: TRBV6-5; J gene: TRBJ2-1; D gene: TRBD2; clone size: -; CDR3 DNA: TGTGCCAGCAGTTACCTAGCGGGAGGGCCAAGCTCCTACAATGAGCAGTTCTTC; CDR3 protein: CASSYLAGGPSSYNEQFF
V gene: TRBV4-2; J gene: TRBJ1-1; D gene: TRBD1; clone size: few; CDR3 DNA: TGTGCCAGCAGCCAAGAACAGGGGGCTGAAGCTTTCTTT; CDR3 protein: CASSQEQGAEAFF
V gene: TRBV7-3; J gene: TRBJ1-1; D gene: -; clone size: -; CDR3 DNA: TGTGCCAGCGCCTCCAGCTTAGTAGCTTTCTTT; CDR3 protein: CASASSLVAFF
V gene: TRBV4-1; J gene: TRBJ1-2; D gene: -; clone size: -; CDR3 DNA: TGCGCCAGCAGCCAAGATCCTAACATAGGTAGCTACACCTTC; CDR3 protein: CASSQDPNIGSYTF
V gene: TRBV15; J gene: TRBJ2-5; D gene: -; clone size: medium-sized; CDR3 DNA: TGTGCCACCAGCCTAGCCCCAGGGCTCGGAGAGACCCAGTACTTC; CDR3 protein: CATSLAPGLGETQYF
V gene: TRBV5-1; J gene: TRBJ2-5; D gene: -; clone size: -; CDR3 DNA: TGCGCCAGCAGCTTGGGCGCGATGGGAAGGGAGACCCAGTACTTC; CDR3 protein: CASSLGAMGRETQYF
V gene: TRBV7-3; J gene: TRBJ2-1; D gene: TRBD2; clone size: -; CDR3 DNA: TGTGCCAGCAGCTTAACGTCGACTAGCGGTGAGCAGTTCTTC; CDR3 protein: CASSLTSTSGEQFF
V gene: TRBV20-1; J gene: TRBJ2-3; D gene: -; clone size: few; CDR3 DNA: TGCAGTGCTCGGAGCTTAGTCCAAACAGATACGCAGTATTTT; CDR3 protein: CSARSLVQTDTQYF
V gene: TRBV15; J gene: TRBJ2-2; D gene: TRBD2; clone size: -; CDR3 DNA: TGTGCCACCAGCAGGGGTAGCGGGGCCAACACCGGGGAGCTGTTTTTT; CDR3 protein: CATSRGSGANTGELFF
V gene: TRBV20-1; J gene: TRBJ2-1; D gene: -; clone size: few; CDR3 DNA: TGCAGTGCTCTAGAGAGGGCGGTCTCCTACAATGAGCAGTTCTTC; CDR3 protein: CSALERAVSYNEQFF
V gene: TRBV7-9; J gene: TRBJ2-7; D gene: -; clone size: -; CDR3 DNA: TGTGCCAACAGCTCATTTGGCGAGCAGTACTTC; CDR3 protein: CANSSFGEQYF
V gene: TRBV4-1; J gene: TRBJ1-3; D gene: -; clone size: -; CDR3 DNA: TGCGCCAGCAGCCAAGATACGGGAGGCCTCTCTGGAAACACCATATATTTT; CDR3 protein: CASSQDTGGLSGNTIYF
V gene: TRBV20-1; J gene: TRBJ1-5; D gene: -; clone size: -; CDR3 DNA: TGCAGTGCTAGAGTTCCCCTGGCGTTAAGGAATAGCAATCAGCCCCAGCATTTT; CDR3 protein: CSARVPLALRNSNQPQHF
V gene: TRBV6-6; J gene: TRBJ2-1; D gene: TRBD2; clone size: -; CDR3 DNA: TGTGCCAGCAGTTACTCACAGACTGTTGGCGGGAGCTATGAGCAGTTCTTC; CDR3 protein: CASSYSQTVGGSYEQFF
V gene: TRBV7-2; J gene: TRBJ2-5; D gene: -; clone size: -; CDR3 DNA: TGTGCCAGCAGCCCTCGGGCGACCAACCAAGAGACCCAGTACTTC; CDR3 protein: CASSPRATNQETQYF
V gene: TRBV12-3/TRBV12-4; J gene: TRBJ2-6; D gene: -; clone size: many; CDR3 DNA: TGTGCCAGCAGTTTATCTGGGGCCAACGTCCTGACTTTC; CDR3 protein: CASSLSGANVLTF
V gene: TRBV27; J gene: TRBJ2-1; D gene: TRBD2; clone size: -; CDR3 DNA: TGTGCCAGCAGCGAAACGGGACTAGCACACAATGAGCAGTTCTTC; CDR3 protein: CASSETGLAHNEQFF
V gene: TRBV20-1; J gene: TRBJ1-1; D gene: -; clone size: -; CDR3 DNA: TGCAGTGCTAGGACAGCCATGAACACTGAAGCTTTCTTT; CDR3 protein: CSARTAMNTEAFF
V gene: TRBV20-1; J gene: TRBJ1-5; D gene: -; clone size: -; CDR3 DNA: TGCAGTGCTGACCGGGGGTCCCGCAATCAGCCCCAGCATTTT; CDR3 protein: CSADRGSRNQPQHF
V gene: TRBV5-5; J gene: TRBJ1-5; D gene: -; clone size: large; CDR3 DNA: TGTGCCAGCAGCCCCCGGCACACAGACAATCAGCCCCAGCATTTT; CDR3 protein: CASSPRHTDNQPQHF
V gene: TRBV14; J gene: TRBJ1-6; D gene: -; clone size: -; CDR3 DNA: TGTGCCAGCAGCCAGGGACGGTTAAATTCACCCCTCCACTTT; CDR3 protein: CASSQGRLNSPLHF
V gene: TRBV3-1; J gene: TRBJ2-5; D gene: -; clone size: -; CDR3 DNA: TGTGCCAGCAGCCAAGAGACCCAGTACTTC; CDR3 protein: CASSQETQYF
V gene: TRBV3-1; J gene: TRBJ1-2; D gene: -; clone size: -; CDR3 DNA: TGTGCCAGCAGCCAGACAGAATATGGCTACACCTTC; CDR3 protein: CASSQTEYGYTF
V gene: TRBV20-1; J gene: TRBJ2-1; D gene: -; clone size: -; CDR3 DNA: TGCAGTGCTAGAGGGCGCGTGGCCTACAATGAGCAGTTCTTC; CDR3 protein: CSARGRVAYNEQFF
V gene: TRBV12-3/TRBV12-4; J gene: TRBJ1-5; D gene: -; clone size: -; CDR3 DNA: TGTGCCAGCACCCCGAGTGGAGCCAATCAGCCCCAGCATTTT; CDR3 protein: CASTPSGANQPQHF
V gene: TRBV3-1; J gene: TRBJ1-3; D gene: -; clone size: -; CDR3 DNA: TGTGCCAGCAGCCTTCGTAGGCCTGGAAACACCATATATTTT; CDR3 protein: CASSLRRPGNTIYF
V gene: TRBV28; J gene: TRBJ1-1; D gene: -; clone size: -; CDR3 DNA: TGTGCCAGCAGCGCTCTAATCGCTGAAGCTTTCTTT; CDR3 protein: CASSALIAEAFF
V gene: TRBV12-3/TRBV12-4; J gene: TRBJ2-2; D gene: -; clone size: -; CDR3 DNA: TGTGCCAGCAGTTTACTGGGCCACGGGGAGCTGTTTTTT; CDR3 protein: CASSLLGHGELFF
V gene: TRBV6-4; J gene: TRBJ1-5; D gene: -; clone size: -; CDR3 DNA: TGTGCCAGCAGTGCCCCACAGGATAGCAATCAGCCCCAGCATTTT; CDR3 protein: CASSAPQDSNQPQHF
V gene: TRBV30; J gene: TRBJ2-5; D gene: -; clone size: -; CDR3 DNA: TGTGCCGGGCGGGACAAGGAGACCCAGTACTTC; CDR3 protein: CAGRDKETQYF
V gene: TRBV19; J gene: TRBJ2-1; D gene: -; clone size: -; CDR3 DNA: TGTGCCAGTAGTATAGATCTTACCGGGACTCGCCGTGAGCAGTTCTTC; CDR3 protein: CASSIDLTGTRREQFF
V gene: TRBV4-1; J gene: TRBJ1-2; D gene: -; clone size: -; CDR3 DNA: TGCGCCAGCAGCCAGGAGGGCGGCTATGGCTACACCTTC; CDR3 protein: CASSQEGGYGYTF
V gene: TRBV20-1; J gene: TRBJ2-1; D gene: -; clone size: once; CDR3 DNA: TGCAGTGCTGGAAGACTAGGGAATGAGCAGTTCTTC; CDR3 protein: CSAGRLGNEQFF
V gene: TRBV7-3; J gene: TRBJ2-4; D gene: TRBD1; clone size: few; CDR3 DNA: TGTGCCAGCAGCTTAGATGGACAGGGGGCGAACATTCAGTACTTC; CDR3 protein: CASSLDGQGANIQYF